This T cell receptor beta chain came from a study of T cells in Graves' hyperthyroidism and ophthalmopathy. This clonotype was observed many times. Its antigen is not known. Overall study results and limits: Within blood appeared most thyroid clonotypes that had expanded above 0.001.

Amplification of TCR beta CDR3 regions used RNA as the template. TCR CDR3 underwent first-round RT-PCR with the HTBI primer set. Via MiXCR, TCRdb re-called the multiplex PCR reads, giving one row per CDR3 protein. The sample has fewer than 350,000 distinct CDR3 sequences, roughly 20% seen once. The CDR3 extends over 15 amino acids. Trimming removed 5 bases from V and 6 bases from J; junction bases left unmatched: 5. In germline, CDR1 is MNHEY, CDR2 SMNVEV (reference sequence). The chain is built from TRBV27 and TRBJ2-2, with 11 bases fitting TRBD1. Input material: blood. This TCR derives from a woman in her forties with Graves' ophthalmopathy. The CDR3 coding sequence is TGTGCCAGCAGTGAGGACAGGGGGCGCGCCGGGGAGCTGTTTTTT. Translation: CASSEDRGRAGELFF.